The 23 T cell receptor beta chains in this list originate from one sample, sequenced in a study of shared clonotypes between healthy human individuals. Profiled with immunoSEQ multiplex PCR; TCRdb holds only in-frame clones, not every one. This table holds just over 2,000,000 clones, roughly 96% found once. The sample comprised naive CD4+ T cells sorted from blood. Sample subset: CD45RA+ positively selected. Every receptor here comes from a man between 18 and 29 years old in good health.

This chain joins TRBV5-1 and TRBJ1-2; the match to TRBD1 covers 12 bases. Trimming removed 0 bases from V and 8 bases from J; junction bases left unmatched: 2. Germline V gene sequence: CDR1 SGHRS, CDR2 YFSETQ. The CDR3 sequence is 14 residues long. CDR3 nucleotides: TGCGCCAGCAGCTTGGCTGGGACAGGGGGCGGCTACACCTTC. It yields the protein CASSLAGTGGGYTF.

The chain couples TRBV28 to TRBJ2-5; the D is unclear. The germline CDR1 and CDR2 sequences are MDHEN and SYDVKM. The V and J ends lost 4 bases and 1 base respectively, with 10 bases between them. CDR3 length: 14 amino acids. The CDR3 DNA reads TGTGCCAGCAGTTGGGTGGGTCCCCAAGAGACCCAGTACTTC. It codes for CASSWVGPQETQYF. Based on the CDR3 plus reference TRBV28 and TRBJ2-5, the full variable domain is DVKVTQSSRYLVKRTGEKVFLECVQDMDHENMFWYRQDPGLGLRLIYFSYDVKMKEKGDIPEGYSVSREKKERFSLILESASTNQTSMYLCASSWVGPQETQYFGPGTRLLVL.

The chain employs TRBV2 and TRBJ2-7; TRBD2 agrees at 14 bases. CDR1 is SNHLY and CDR2 is FYNNEI in the germline V gene. The CDR3 extends over 14 amino acids. Trimming cost V 7 bases and J 6 bases; bases outside gene matches: 5. The CDR3 is CASKGTSGSGEQYF. The CDR3 DNA is TGTGCCAGCAAAGGGACTAGCGGGAGCGGCGAGCAGTACTTC.

The chain couples TRBV2 to TRBJ1-2, with TRBD1 as a possible D gene (5 bases). CDR3 length equals 16 residues. V shed 5 bases and J shed 4 bases, with 20 bases lying between them. Germline V gives CDR1 SNHLY, CDR2 FYNNEI. CDR3 nucleotide sequence: TGTGCCAGCAGTCAAACCGGGACGACGTCTCCCTATGGCTACACCTTC. Encoded protein: CASSQTGTTSPYGYTF.

This rearrangement joins TRBV7-8 to TRBJ2-7, with D possibly matching TRBD2 (5 bases). Trimming took off 5 bases at V and 2 bases at J, with 10 bases between the two ends. CDR1 SGHVS and CDR2 FQNEAQ come from the germline V gene. This CDR3 region has 13 residues. In DNA, the CDR3 is TGTGCCAGCAGCCACGGACTTACCTACGAGCAGTACTTC. Its protein is CASSHGLTYEQYF.

The J gene is TRBJ2-4, the V gene TRBV30; the D gene is possibly TRBD2 (5 bases). Trimming left V 3 bases short and J 5 bases short, with 8 bases between. Germline CDR1 reads GTSNPN; CDR2 reads SVGIG (reference sequence). The CDR3 has 12 amino acids. CDR3 sequence (DNA): TGTGCCTGGAGACGGGGTGAAAACATTCAGTACTTC. It specifies CAWRRGENIQYF. Looking up the rest from reference TRBV30 and TRBJ2-4 gives the full variable domain: SQTIHQWPATLVQPVGSPLSLECTVEGTSNPNLYWYRQAAGRGLQLLFYSVGIGQISSEVPQNLSASRPQDRQFILSSKKLLLSDSGFYLCAWRRGENIQYFGAGTRLSVL.

Remarks on this clone: The sample contains more than one DNA sequence encoding this CDR3. The rearrangement links TRBV5-1 to TRBJ1-4, with D perhaps TRBD1 (5 bases). Trimming cost V 1 base and J 6 bases, with 10 bases left between them. CDR3 length equals 14 residues. Germline V gives CDR1 SGHRS, CDR2 YFSETQ. CDR3 region: CASSLRGLDEKLFF. The CDR3 region has the DNA TGCGCCAGCAGCTTGAGGGGCTTGGATGAAAAACTGTTTTTT.

The V gene is TRBV2, the J gene TRBJ2-7; D ambiguous. Germline CDR1 reads SNHLY; CDR2 reads FYNNEI. The ends were cut back, 4 bases at V and 3 bases at J, with 13 bases in the middle. The CDR3 totals 14 residues. The CDR3 loop is CASSADIGRYEQYF. CDR3 DNA sequence: TGTGCCAGCAGTGCCGACATAGGACGCTACGAGCAGTACTTC.

This clone is a singleton in its sample. This chain connects TRBV5-6 to TRBJ1-6; 7 nucleotides match TRBD1. In germline, CDR1 is SGHDT, CDR2 YYEEEE. Trimming took 4 bases from V and 0 from J; bases not matched to a gene: 4. The CDR3 runs to 16 residues. CDR3 bases: TGTGCCAGCAGCCCGAGGGACAGCTCCTATAATTCACCCCTCCACTTT. This translates into CASSPRDSSYNSPLHF.

The CDR3 is CASSEMEGGNEKLFF. The DNA for the CDR3 is TGTGCCAGCAGTGAAATGGAAGGGGGAAATGAAAAACTGTTTTTT. The genes are TRBV25-1 and TRBJ1-4; D is perhaps TRBD1 (6 bases). Per the germline V gene, CDR1 is MGHDK and CDR2 is SYGVNS. V gave up 2 bases and J gave up 5 bases, with 12 bases separating them. This CDR3 spans 15 amino acids.

The J gene is TRBJ1-1, the V gene TRBV7-2; the D gene is possibly TRBD1 (5 bases). Germline V gene sequence: CDR1 SGHTA, CDR2 FQGNSA. The CDR3 has 16 residues. V was shortened by 3 bases and J by 6 bases, with 20 bases between the two germline ends. The CDR3 region has the DNA TGTGCCAGCAGCTTGGTGCAGGGTAAGTCTAAACCTGAAGCTTTCTTT. This gives the protein CASSLVQGKSKPEAFF.

This clone was recorded once. This chain links TRBV6-6 with TRBJ1-1; tentative D call: TRBD1 (5 bases). V was trimmed by 7 bases and J by 4 bases, leaving 16 bases between them. CDR1 is MNHNY, CDR2 SVGAGI, per germline (reference sequence). CDR3 length: 14 residues. This CDR3 reads CASTPGRSGTEAFF. The CDR3 DNA sequence: TGTGCCAGCACCCCGGGGCGGTCCGGCACTGAAGCTTTCTTT.

The rearrangement joins TRBV18 to TRBJ1-5; D is undetermined. Trimming removed 4 bases from V and 4 bases from J, with 11 bases in between. Germline lookup yields CDR1 KGHSH and CDR2 LQKENI. The CDR3 sequence is 14 residues long. CDR3 in amino acids: CASSQQIGNQPQHF. The CDR3 DNA is TGTGCCAGCTCACAGCAGATAGGGAATCAGCCCCAGCATTTT. Complete variable domain (other parts from reference TRBV18 and TRBJ1-5): NAGVMQNPRHLVRRRGQEARLRCSPMKGHSHVYWYRQLPEEGLKFMVYLQKENIIDESGMPKERFSAEFPKEGPSILRIQQVVRGDSAAYFCASSQQIGNQPQHFGDGTRLSIL.

This clone has only one observation. The same CDR3 is also encoded by other DNA sequences in this sample. This chain connects TRBV10-1 to TRBJ2-7; D is uncertain. CDR3 length equals 12 residues. Germline V gene lookup returns CDR1 WNHNN and CDR2 SYGVQD (reference sequence). The V gene lost 5 bases and the J gene lost 0 bases, with 5 bases spanning the gap. This chain's CDR3 is CASSRTSYEQYF. The CDR3 DNA sequence: TGCGCCAGCAGTAGAACCTCCTACGAGCAGTACTTC.

The chain employs TRBV27 and TRBJ2-7; 7 nucleotides agree with TRBD1. J lost 3 bases, V lost 5 bases, and 10 bases had no gene match. The germline CDR1 and CDR2 sequences are MNHEY and SMNVEV (reference sequence). The CDR3 is made up of 15 amino acids. CDR3 sequence: CASSEVGQPDYEQYF. The CDR3 nucleotides are TGTGCCAGCAGTGAAGTGGGACAGCCAGACTACGAGCAGTACTTC.

V gene TRBV5-4 combines with J gene TRBJ1-3; 7 nucleotides match TRBD1. Looked up from germline, CDR1 is SGHNT and CDR2 is YYREEE (reference sequence). The CDR3 runs 16 residues. The J segment lost 0 bases and the V segment lost 2 bases, leaving 5 bases of the junction unmatched. CDR3 sequence: CASSLPGTASGNTIYF. The CDR3 DNA sequence: TGTGCCAGCAGCTTACCCGGGACAGCCTCTGGAAACACCATATATTTT. The whole variable domain, remainder taken from reference TRBV5-4 and TRBJ1-3, is ETGVTQSPTHLIKTRGQQVTLRCSSQSGHNTVSWYQQALGQGPQFIFQYYREEENGRGNFPPRFSGLQFPNYSSELNVNALELDDSALYLCASSLPGTASGNTIYFGEGSWLTVV.

The chain employs TRBV7-8 and TRBJ2-3, with D possibly being TRBD2 (5 bases). The CDR3 is made up of 14 amino acids. CDR1 SGHVS and CDR2 FQNEAQ come from the germline V gene. Trimming took off 5 bases at V and 6 bases at J, with 15 bases between the two ends. The CDR3 region is CASSLGRVWDTQYF. CDR3 in DNA: TGTGCCAGCAGCCTAGGGCGGGTCTGGGATACGCAGTATTTT.

This clone is a singleton in its sample. The J gene is TRBJ1-1, the V gene TRBV20-1, with 7 bases fitting TRBD1. The V gene's germline CDR1 is DFQATT and CDR2 SNEGSKA (reference sequence). CDR3 size: 10 residues. The CDR3 protein is CSKAGTETFF. CDR3 nucleotides: TGCAGCAAAGCGGGGACAGAAACTTTCTTT.

The chain employs TRBV7-6 and TRBJ2-7, with a tentative D call TRBD1 (6 bases). Germline CDR1 is SGHVS and CDR2 is FNYEAQ. Trimming took 5 bases from V and 7 from J, leaving 15 bases between them. This CDR3 is 13 amino acids long. The CDR3 DNA is TGTGCCAGCAGCCTAAGAGGGGGTTTGGAGCAGTACTTC. Translating it yields CASSLRGGLEQYF. Full variable domain (rest looked up from reference TRBV7-6 and TRBJ2-7): GAGVSQSPRYKVTKRGQDVALRCDPISGHVSLYWYRQALGQGPEFLTYFNYEAQQDKSGLPNDRFSAERPEGSISTLTIQRTEQRDSAMYRCASSLRGGLEQYFGPGTRLTVT.

As DNA, the CDR3 is TGCGCCAGCACCCTGGGGTCGGGCCTGGGCACTGAAGCTTTCTTT. It encodes CASTLGSGLGTEAFF. The chain is built from TRBV5-1 and TRBJ1-1; D not certain. CDR3 length: 15 residues. V dropped 6 bases and J dropped 4 bases, with 19 bases sitting between them. Germline V lookup: CDR1 SGHRS, CDR2 YFSETQ. Complete variable domain (other parts from reference TRBV5-1 and TRBJ1-1): KAGVTQTPRYLIKTRGQQVTLSCSPISGHRSVSWYQQTPGQGLQFLFEYFSETQRNKGNFPGRFSGRQFSNSRSEMNVSTLELGDSALYLCASTLGSGLGTEAFFGQGTRLTVV.

The chain joins TRBV7-6 to TRBJ2-2, with a tentative D call TRBD1 (6 bases). V was shortened by 0 bases and J by 0 bases, with 17 bases between the two germline ends. The CDR3 runs 19 residues. The germline V gene encodes CDR1 SGHVS and CDR2 FNYEAQ. The CDR3 DNA reads TGTGCCAGCAGCTTAGCGCCATGGTTGACAGGATCGAACACCGGGGAGCTGTTTTTT. Translated: CASSLAPWLTGSNTGELFF. The full variable domain, with the rest looked up from reference TRBV7-6 and TRBJ2-2, is GAGVSQSPRYKVTKRGQDVALRCDPISGHVSLYWYRQALGQGPEFLTYFNYEAQQDKSGLPNDRFSAERPEGSISTLTIQRTEQRDSAMYRCASSLAPWLTGSNTGELFFGEGSRLTVL.

The chain has TRBV5-1 and TRBJ1-2, with a tentative D call TRBD1 (5 bases). This CDR3 has 17 residues. Germline V gene lookup returns CDR1 SGHRS and CDR2 YFSETQ. V was pared by 0 bases and J by 3 bases, with 18 bases between. The CDR3 sequence is CASSLATAGAVDYGYTF. In nucleotides, the CDR3 is TGCGCCAGCAGCTTGGCGACAGCTGGCGCGGTGGACTATGGCTACACCTTC.

J is TRBJ2-2 and V is TRBV5-4; 9 bases map to TRBD2. CDR3 length equals 15 residues. With V trimmed by 6 bases and J by 7 bases, 10 bases remained unmatched. Germline assignment: CDR1 SGHNT and CDR2 YYREEE (reference sequence). CDR3 sequence (DNA): TGTGCCAGCAAAGGGGCGGGAGGGCCAGTCGGGGAGCTGTTTTTT. Its translation: CASKGAGGPVGELFF. Full variable domain (missing parts from reference TRBV5-4 and TRBJ2-2): ETGVTQSPTHLIKTRGQQVTLRCSSQSGHNTVSWYQQALGQGPQFIFQYYREEENGRGNFPPRFSGLQFPNYSSELNVNALELDDSALYLCASKGAGGPVGELFFGEGSRLTVL.